The next 31 T cell receptor beta chains were all read from a single sample in a study of T cells in Graves' hyperthyroidism and ophthalmopathy. Using RNA transcripts as the source, TCR beta CDR3 regions were amplified. The HTBI primer set was used in a first-round RT-PCR of the TCR CDR3. TCRdb re-called the multiplex PCR reads with MiXCR, one entry per CDR3 protein. The table lists fewer than 600,000 distinct CDR3 sequences, approximately 14% of them singletons, with around a sixth in the top ten. Material: blood. Every receptor here comes from a woman under 30 with Graves' hyperthyroidism.

This clonotype showed up many times. V gene TRBV12-5 combines with J gene TRBJ1-1; unclear D gene. This CDR3 spans 13 amino acids. V lost 1 base and J 2 bases, leaving 5 bases between the germline ends. In germline, CDR1 is LGHNT, CDR2 FRNRAP. CDR3: CASGLEYNTEAFF. DNA for the CDR3: TGTGCTAGTGGTTTGGAGTATAACACTGAAGCTTTCTTT.

This rearrangement joins TRBV9 to TRBJ2-7; tentative D call: TRBD1 (5 bases). Germline V gives CDR1 SGDLS, CDR2 YYNGEE. Trimming removed 0 bases at V and 4 bases at J, with 23 bases between. The CDR3 loop spans 18 amino acids. For the CDR3, the DNA is TGTGCCAGCAGCGTAGATAGAACAGGTCTGGCTAATGCATACGAGCAGTACGTC. Translation gives CASSVDRTGLANAYEQYV.

Worth noting for this clonotype: A much larger clone differs from this one at a single base, so this may be a read error. The chain joins TRBV2 to TRBJ2-6; D might be TRBD1 (5 bases). This CDR3 region has 14 residues. Germline V CDR1 and CDR2: SNHLY, FYNNEI. CDR3 DNA sequence: TGTGCCAGCAGACCGGGTCCTGGGGCCAACGTCCAGACTTTC. This translates into CASRPGPGANVQTF.

This clonotype has more than one count but fewer than ten. The genes are TRBV19 and TRBJ2-2; TRBD2 matches 12 bases. Germline values: CDR1 LNHDA, CDR2 SQIVND (reference sequence). CDR3 length equals 17 residues. Trimming removed 5 bases from V and 6 bases from J; junction bases left unmatched: 10. CDR3 bases: TGTGCCAGTAGTCTAACCCGACTAGCGGGAGTCCCCGGGGAGCTGTTTTTT. It codes for CASSLTRLAGVPGELFF.

The chain recombines TRBV27 with TRBJ1-5; TRBD1 aligns across 10 bases. V was pared by 7 bases and J by 8 bases, with 11 bases of the junction left unmatched. The CDR3 covers 15 residues. Germline CDR1 is MNHEY and CDR2 is SMNVEV (reference sequence). CDR3: CASNPGGTGEKPQHF. The CDR3 nucleotides read TGTGCCAGCAACCCTGGTGGGACAGGGGAGAAGCCCCAGCATTTT.

This clonotype came up many times. The rearrangement uses TRBV6-8 and TRBJ2-1; 8 bases align to TRBD1. Germline loops: CDR1 MNHGY, CDR2 SAAAGT. The CDR3 consists of 17 residues. J lost 3 bases, V lost 2 bases, and 9 bases had no gene match. The CDR3 region is CASSYIGQGVYYNEQFF. The DNA of the CDR3 is TGTGCCAGCAGTTACATTGGACAGGGCGTTTACTACAATGAGCAGTTCTTC.

There are many counts of this clonotype. The chain combines TRBV11-3 with TRBJ2-7, with TRBD2 identical over 13 bases. The CDR3 length is 16 residues. With V trimmed by 5 bases and J by 4 bases, 8 bases remained unmatched. Germline V gene sequence: CDR1 SGHNT, CDR2 YENEEA. The CDR3 region is CASSPRTSGSTYEQYF. Here the CDR3 DNA reads TGTGCCAGCAGCCCCCGGACTAGCGGGAGTACTTACGAGCAGTACTTC.

This clonotype was counted many times. V and J are TRBV12-3 or TRBV12-4 and TRBJ1-2, with D possibly being TRBD1 (5 bases). V was clipped by 4 bases and J by 3 bases, with 12 bases between them. This CDR3 contains 14 residues. CDR3 nucleotides: TGTGCCAGCAGTTGGCAGGGCCAGTACTATGGCTACACCTTC. Its translation: CASSWQGQYYGYTF.

The chain recombines TRBV6-2 or TRBV6-3 with TRBJ2-1; 12 nucleotides align to TRBD2. CDR3 length: 16 amino acids. CDR1 MNHEY and CDR2 SVGEGT come from the germline V gene. V dropped 6 bases and J dropped 6; count of bases not matched to a gene: 9. CDR3: CASSRLAGDFSNEQFF. The CDR3 nucleotides are TGTGCCAGCAGCCGACTAGCGGGAGATTTCTCCAATGAGCAGTTCTTC.

A word on this clonotype: A single base separates this from a much larger clone, so it may be a read error. The chain couples TRBV5-1 to TRBJ1-6; no clear D gene. The CDR3 length is 13 residues. V lost 0 bases and J lost 5, with 3 bases in between. The germline CDR1 and CDR2 sequences are SGHRS and YFSETQ. CDR3 residues: CASSLDHNSPLHF. In DNA, the CDR3 is TGCGCCAGCAGCTTGGACCATAATTCACCCCTCCACTTT.

The sample holds a few counts of this clonotype. The chain employs TRBV9 and TRBJ2-2, with 8 bases matching TRBD2. V was pared by 0 bases and J by 6 bases, with 13 bases of the junction left unmatched. The CDR3 has 18 amino acids. CDR1 and CDR2 (germline): SGDLS, YYNGEE. CDR3 region: CASSVEGWGLVVSGELFF. CDR3 DNA sequence: TGTGCCAGCAGCGTAGAAGGTTGGGGACTAGTTGTGTCCGGGGAGCTGTTTTTT.

The table lists this clonotype with many counts. The genes are TRBV24-1 and TRBJ2-2; D may be TRBD1 (5 bases). CDR3 size: 16 residues. V lost 3 bases and J 3 bases, leaving 13 bases between the germline ends. Germline V gene lookup returns CDR1 KGHDR and CDR2 SFDVKD. This CDR3 reads CATSDPRAADTGELFF. CDR3 coding DNA: TGTGCCACCAGTGATCCCAGGGCGGCGGACACCGGGGAGCTGTTTTTT.

This clonotype was seen only a few times. V and J are TRBV20-1 and TRBJ2-7; the match to TRBD2 covers 10 bases. The germline gives CDR1 DFQATT, CDR2 SNEGSKA (reference sequence). The junction had 8 bases not matched to a gene; V was cut back by 6 bases and J by 0 bases. The CDR3 totals 15 residues. The CDR3 sequence: CSATRPSGGSYEQYF. CDR3 bases: TGCAGTGCAACTCGGCCTAGCGGGGGCTCCTACGAGCAGTACTTC.

A word on this clonotype: Germline is not matched at one junction end, which may reflect a read error. The rearrangement uses TRBV5-1 and TRBJ2-5; D may be TRBD2 (6 bases). The CDR3 runs to 12 residues. Germline loops: CDR1 SGHRS, CDR2 YFSETQ. CDR3 in amino acids: CASSLAGEAQYF. CDR3 coding DNA: TGCGCCAGCAGCTTGGCGGGAGAGGCCCAGTACTTC.

CDR3: CATSDPSTGAAYEQYF. The CDR3 DNA is TGTGCCACCAGTGACCCCTCGACAGGGGCGGCCTACGAGCAGTACTTC. This chain links TRBV24-1 with TRBJ2-7; 8 bases are a match to TRBD1. The V gene's germline CDR1 is KGHDR and CDR2 SFDVKD. Unmatched junction bases numbered 9, after V lost 4 bases and J lost 2 bases. This CDR3 has 16 residues.

Worth noting for this clonotype: This may be a read error: a much more frequent sequence differs by one nucleotide. The rearrangement links TRBV6-1 to TRBJ2-1; D unclear. The closer fit of TRBJ2-7 to the DNA end suggests the J call may be wrong. CDR3 length: 15 residues. CDR1 and CDR2 from the germline V gene are MNHNS and SASEGT. The CDR3 reads CASSEEVGSYNEQYF. The CDR3 nucleotides read TGTGCCAGCAGTGAAGAGGTGGGATCCTACAATGAGCAGTACTTC.

This clonotype was observed a handful of times. One base away lies a much larger clone, so this may be a sequencing read error. The CDR3: CASSEIAGMGSLHF. The CDR3 DNA reads as TGTGCCAGCAGTGAGATCGCAGGGATGGGGTCCCTCCACTTT. The V call is TRBV2, the J call TRBJ1-6, with D tentatively TRBD1 (5 bases). This CDR3 spans 14 amino acids. Trimming removed 3 bases from V and 14 bases from J, with 17 bases in between. Germline V gene sequence: CDR1 SNHLY, CDR2 FYNNEI.

This clonotype was counted only a few times. The rearrangement joins TRBV15 to TRBJ1-5; D unresolved. Germline-derived CDR1 and CDR2 are LNHNV and YYDKDF (reference sequence). There are 15 residues in the CDR3. Trimming took off 1 base at V and 4 bases at J, with 11 bases between the two ends. The CDR3 region is CATSRAPHSNQPQHF. The CDR3 DNA is TGTGCCACCAGCAGAGCACCCCACAGTAATCAGCCCCAGCATTTT.

This clonotype was recorded at least ten times. The rearrangement joins TRBV7-3 to TRBJ1-1; TRBD1 is a possible D gene (5 bases). Germline-derived CDR1 and CDR2 are SGHTA and FQGTGA. V lost 6 bases, J lost 0 bases, and 8 bases lay in between. The CDR3 spans 13 residues. The CDR3 is CASSEGMNTEAFF. The CDR3 DNA follows: TGTGCCAGCAGTGAGGGGATGAACACTGAAGCTTTCTTT.

This clonotype was seen repeatedly, ten times or more. The chain has TRBV11-2 and TRBJ2-3; 7 bases are a match to TRBD2. The V and J ends lost 2 bases and 2 bases, in that order; junction bases with no gene match: 1. Germline CDR1 reads SGHAT; CDR2 reads FQNNGV. This CDR3 region has 14 residues. DNA of the CDR3: TGTGCCAGCAGCTTACAGCGGGACACAGATACGCAGTATTTT. Translation gives CASSLQRDTDTQYF.

There are many counts of this clonotype. The V call is TRBV20-1, the J call TRBJ2-1; TRBD2 matches 7 bases. This CDR3 region has 13 residues. The V gene end was trimmed by 6 bases and the J gene end by 8 bases; junction bases not matched to a gene: 10. Germline V CDR1 and CDR2: DFQATT, SNEGSKA (reference sequence). The CDR3 DNA is TGCAGTGCCCCCTGGGGGGGGAGCGATGAGCAGTTCTTC. Its protein is CSAPWGGSDEQFF.

The chain links TRBV24-1 to TRBJ1-1; D remains unclear. There are 13 residues in the CDR3. Trimming removed 3 bases at V and 1 base at J, with 5 bases between. Germline lookup yields CDR1 KGHDR and CDR2 SFDVKD. The CDR3 region has the DNA TGTGCCACCAGTGATCTCGAGAACACTGAAGCTTTCTTT. The encoded protein is CATSDLENTEAFF.

This clonotype was observed a few times. One end of the junction does not line up with germline, which may come from a read error. The J gene is TRBJ2-1, the V gene TRBV20-1; perhaps TRBD1 as D (8 bases). The CDR3 extends over 14 amino acids. Germline-derived CDR1 and CDR2 are DFQATT and SNEGSKA (reference sequence). The DNA of the CDR3 is TGCAGCGCTAGAGGACAGGGAGGGGGGAATGAGCAGTTCTTC. It translates to CSARGQGGGNEQFF.

The chain is built from TRBV19 and TRBJ1-2, with 8 bases identical to TRBD1. Trimming cost V 4 bases and J 7 bases; bases outside gene matches: 11. Germline V gives CDR1 LNHDA, CDR2 SQIVND (reference sequence). The CDR3 has 15 residues. The CDR3 DNA is TGTGCCAGTAGTACGACCCGTAGGACAGGGTTTGGCTACACCTTC. Translating it yields CASSTTRRTGFGYTF. Together with reference TRBV19 and TRBJ1-2, the CDR3 gives the full variable domain: DGGITQSPKYLFRKEGQNVTLSCEQNLNHDAMYWYRQDPGQGLRLIYYSQIVNDFQKGDIAEGYSVSREKKESFPLTVTSAQKNPTAFYLCASSTTRRTGFGYTFGSGTRLTVV.

This clonotype showed up many times. J is TRBJ2-2 and V is TRBV20-1, with TRBD2 matching over 11 bases. Losses at the gene ends were 0 bases for V and 6 bases for J; bases not matched to a gene: 6. CDR1 and CDR2 (germline): DFQATT, SNEGSKA (reference sequence). The CDR3 has 16 amino acids. For the CDR3, the DNA is TGCAGTGCTAGAGATAGGCGACTAGCGGGATCCGGGGAGCTGTTTTTT. Protein product: CSARDRRLAGSGELFF.

V is TRBV2 and J is TRBJ2-6; D is unclear. The CDR3 is 16 residues long. CDR1 and CDR2 from the germline V gene are SNHLY and FYNNEI. The ends were cut back, 4 bases at V and 0 bases at J, with 10 bases in the middle. The CDR3 protein is CASSVTRTSGANVLTF. The CDR3 DNA sequence: TGTGCCAGCAGTGTCACCAGAACCTCTGGGGCCAACGTCCTGACTTTC.

Notes on this clonotype: One base away lies a much larger clone, so this may be a sequencing read error. The chain has TRBV29-1 and TRBJ2-5, with TRBD2 matching over 7 bases. Per the germline V gene, CDR1 is SQVTM and CDR2 is ANQGSEA. The CDR3 runs 14 residues. V shed 6 bases, J shed 5 bases, and the junction held 12 bases outside the gene matches. CDR3 protein: CSVAGRAAGETQYF. The CDR3 bases are TGCAGCGTCGCGGGGAGGGCTGCAGGGGAGACCCAGTACTTC.

This clonotype was counted at least ten times. The chain links TRBV27 to TRBJ1-1; a weak D match, TRBD1 (5 bases). CDR1 is MNHEY, CDR2 SMNVEV, per germline (reference sequence). The CDR3 sequence is 15 residues long. Trimming removed 4 bases from V and 1 base from J, with 13 bases in between. CDR3 nucleotides: TGTGCCAGCAGTTCTGGGACCATACCGAACACTGAAGCTTTCTTT. Its protein product is CASSSGTIPNTEAFF.

The chain employs TRBV27 and TRBJ2-7; 9 bases fit TRBD2. Germline V gives CDR1 MNHEY, CDR2 SMNVEV (reference sequence). With 4 bases clipped from V and 3 bases from J, the junction kept 7 bases outside the gene matches. The CDR3 consists of 15 residues. Written as DNA, the CDR3 is TGTGCCAGCAGTTCGTCTAGCGGGACCTTCTACGAGCAGTACTTC. Amino acids: CASSSSSGTFYEQYF.

This clonotype came up many times. This rearrangement joins TRBV7-2 to TRBJ1-5, with 8 bases aligning to TRBD1. The germline CDR1 and CDR2 sequences are SGHTA and FQGNSA. The CDR3 extends over 15 amino acids. The J segment lost 1 base and the V segment lost 5 bases, leaving 4 bases of the junction unmatched. The CDR3 DNA sequence: TGTGCCAGCAGCGCGACAGGGGAAAGCAATCAGCCCCAGCATTTT. This translates into CASSATGESNQPQHF.

V and J are TRBV6-1 and TRBJ1-5; D remains unclear. This CDR3 comprises 16 residues. The V gene's germline CDR1 is MNHNS and CDR2 SASEGT. Trimming left V 9 bases short and J 0 bases short, with 18 bases between. CDR3 residues: CASTRGRINSNQPQHF. The CDR3 nucleotides read TGTGCCAGTACTCGCGGACGGATTAATAGCAATCAGCCCCAGCATTTT.